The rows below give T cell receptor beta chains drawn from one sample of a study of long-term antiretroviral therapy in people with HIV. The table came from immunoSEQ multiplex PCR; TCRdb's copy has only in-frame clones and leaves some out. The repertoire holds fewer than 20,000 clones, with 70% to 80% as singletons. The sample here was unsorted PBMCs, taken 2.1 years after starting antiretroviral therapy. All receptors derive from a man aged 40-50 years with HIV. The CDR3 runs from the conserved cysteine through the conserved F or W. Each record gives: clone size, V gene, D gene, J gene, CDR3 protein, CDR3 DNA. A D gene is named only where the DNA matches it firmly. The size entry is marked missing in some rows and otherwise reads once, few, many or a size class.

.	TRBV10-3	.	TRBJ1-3	CAIAPLTSGNTIYF	TGTGCCATCGCCCCTCTTACTTCTGGAAACACCATATATTTT
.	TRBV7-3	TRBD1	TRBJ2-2	CASSSQGVSNTGELFF	TGTGCCAGCAGCTCACAGGGGGTTTCGAACACCGGGGAGCTGTTTTTT
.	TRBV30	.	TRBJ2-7	CASSQGRGDEQYF	TGTGCCTCGTCTCAGGGCCGCGGCGACGAGCAGTACTTC
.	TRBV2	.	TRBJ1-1	CARDLGNTEAFF	TGTGCCAGGGACCTAGGGAACACTGAAGCTTTCTTT
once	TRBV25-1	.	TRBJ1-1	CASSEYQGSEAFF	TGTGCCAGCAGTGAATATCAGGGGTCTGAAGCTTTCTTT
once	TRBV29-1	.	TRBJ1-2	CSVDSLNYGYTF	TGCAGCGTTGATAGTCTAAACTATGGCTACACCTTC
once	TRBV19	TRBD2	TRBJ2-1	CASSPGTGGYNEQFF	TGTGCCAGTAGTCCCGGGACGGGGGGGTACAATGAGCAGTTCTTC
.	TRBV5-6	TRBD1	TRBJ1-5	CASSPFSRGQNQPQHF	TGTGCCAGCAGCCCCTTTTCCAGGGGGCAGAATCAGCCCCAGCATTTT
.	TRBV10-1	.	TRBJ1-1	CASSDEVNTEAFF	TGCGCCAGCAGTGACGAGGTGAACACTGAAGCTTTCTTT
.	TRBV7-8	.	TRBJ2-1	CASSQGPGPLYNEQFF	TGTGCCAGCAGCCAAGGCCCGGGACCCTTATACAATGAGCAGTTCTTC
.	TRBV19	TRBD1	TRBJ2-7	CASSVWTGEKWVQYF	TGTGCCAGTAGTGTATGGACAGGGGAAAAATGGGTGCAGTACTTC
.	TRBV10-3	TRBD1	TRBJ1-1	CAIGATGAFTEAFF	TGTGCCATCGGGGCGACAGGGGCCTTCACTGAAGCTTTCTTT
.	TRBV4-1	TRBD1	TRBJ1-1	CASSQEQGLNTEAFF	TGCGCCAGCAGCCAGGAACAGGGGCTGAACACTGAAGCTTTCTTT
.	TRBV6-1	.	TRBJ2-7	CASSERAPYEQYF	TGTGCCAGCAGTGAAAGGGCACCCTACGAGCAGTACTTC
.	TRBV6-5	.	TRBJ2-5	CASSYGGPYEGTQYF	TGTGCCAGCAGTTACGGGGGGCCCTACGAAGGGACCCAGTACTTC
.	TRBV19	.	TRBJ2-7	CASSAGALEQYF	TGTGCCAGTAGTGCAGGGGCTTTAGAGCAGTACTTC
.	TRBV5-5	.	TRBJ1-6	CASSLDRKVNSPLHF	TGTGCCAGCAGCTTGGACAGGAAAGTTAATTCACCCCTCCACTTT
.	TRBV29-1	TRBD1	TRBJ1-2	CSVRGQDRGYTF	TGCAGCGTCCGAGGACAGGATAGAGGCTACACCTTC
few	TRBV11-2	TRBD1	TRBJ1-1	CASSPTGVDTEAFF	TGTGCCAGCAGCCCGACAGGGGTTGACACTGAAGCTTTCTTT
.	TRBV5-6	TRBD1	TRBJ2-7	CASSDRGDEQYF	TGTGCCAGCAGCGACAGGGGGGACGAGCAGTACTTC
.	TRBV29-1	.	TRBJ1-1	CSVDPLGHPNTEAFF	TGCAGCGTTGATCCGTTGGGACACCCAAACACTGAAGCTTTCTTT
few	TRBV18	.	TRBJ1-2	CASSYRGAEGYTF	TGTGCCAGCTCGTACCGGGGCGCGGAGGGCTACACCTTC
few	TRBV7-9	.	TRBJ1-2	CASSSGGGSRGDYGYTF	TGTGCCAGCAGCTCAGGAGGTGGGAGTCGGGGCGACTATGGCTACACCTTC
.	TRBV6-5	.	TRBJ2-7	CASSYGTYEQYF	TGTGCCAGCAGTTATGGGACCTACGAGCAGTACTTC
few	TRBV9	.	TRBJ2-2	CASSVLEGRGTGELFF	TGTGCCAGCAGCGTACTAGAAGGCCGGGGGACCGGGGAGCTGTTTTTT
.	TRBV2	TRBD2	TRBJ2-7	CASSAASGDYEQYF	TGTGCCAGCAGTGCGGCTAGCGGAGACTACGAGCAGTACTTC
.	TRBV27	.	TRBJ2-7	CASSLTPRGEQYF	TGTGCCAGCAGTTTAACCCCCAGGGGCGAGCAGTACTTC
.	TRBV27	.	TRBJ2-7	CASYNRGRGAHPHTSYEQYF	TGTGCCAGCTATAATAGGGGCCGGGGGGCGCACCCTCACACGTCCTACGAGCAGTACTTC
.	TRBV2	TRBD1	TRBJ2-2	CASRTGTGGGGELFF	TGTGCCAGCAGGACCGGGACAGGGGGCGGCGGGGAGCTGTTTTTT
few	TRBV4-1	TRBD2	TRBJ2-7	CASSQDWGTSSYEQYF	TGCGCCAGCAGCCAAGATTGGGGGACTAGCTCCTACGAGCAGTACTTC
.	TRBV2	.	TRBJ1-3	CASRDVGNTIYF	TGTGCCAGCAGAGATGTCGGCAACACCATATATTTT
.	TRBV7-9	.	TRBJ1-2	CASSLSTVTNYGYTF	TGTGCCAGCAGCTTATCGACAGTTACTAACTATGGCTACACCTTC
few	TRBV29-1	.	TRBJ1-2	CSVAGGLNYGYTF	TGCAGCGTTGCAGGTGGTCTTAACTATGGCTACACCTTC
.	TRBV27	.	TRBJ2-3	CASSLWGLETGSAITDTQYF	TGTGCCAGCAGTTTATGGGGCCTAGAGACGGGGAGCGCCATCACAGATACGCAGTATTTT
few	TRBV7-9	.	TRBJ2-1	CASSFRGGSYNEQFF	TGTGCCAGCAGCTTCAGGGGCGGCTCCTACAATGAGCAGTTCTTC
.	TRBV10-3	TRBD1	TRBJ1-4	CAISDPDRGGEKLFF	TGTGCCATCAGTGACCCGGACAGGGGTGGGGAAAAACTGTTTTTT
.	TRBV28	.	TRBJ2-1	CASSLWGPENEQFF	TGTGCCAGCAGTTTATGGGGGCCTGAAAATGAGCAGTTCTTC